The 14 T cell receptor beta chains presented below share a single source sample, sequenced in a study of T cell responses to AZD1222 COVID-19 vaccine. The method was immunoSEQ multiplex PCR; TCRdb's version includes in-frame clones alone and lacks a portion of them. The table has around 130,000 clones, roughly 93% seen once. The specimen was peripheral blood, collected on day 0 of AZD1222 vaccination. Receptor source: an adult in good health.

The chain joins TRBV5-1 to TRBJ2-5; D is ambiguous. Germline V gene data show CDR1 as SGHRS and CDR2 as YFSETQ. V was trimmed by 4 bases and J by 1 base, leaving 5 bases between them. The CDR3 sequence is 12 residues long. CDR3 region: CASSPGQETQYF. The DNA for the CDR3 is TGCGCCAGCAGCCCGGGCCAAGAGACCCAGTACTTC.

The CDR3, as DNA: TGTGCCAGCAGTTACTCGCCAGACACCTCTGGAAACACCATATATTTT. Amino acids: CASSYSPDTSGNTIYF. The chain has TRBV6-5 and TRBJ1-3; D remains ambiguous. The germline V gene encodes CDR1 MNHEY and CDR2 SVGAGI. CDR3 length equals 16 residues. V gave up 0 bases and J gave up 0 bases, with 9 bases separating them.

The chain links TRBV19 to TRBJ1-5, with TRBD1 identical over 11 bases. The CDR3 length is 15 residues. Per germline, CDR1 LNHDA and CDR2 SQIVND (reference sequence). J lost 5 bases, V lost 9 bases, and 9 bases had no gene match. CDR3 nucleotide sequence: TGTGCCAGCAAGCTGGACAGGGGGCCCCATCAGCCCCAGCATTTT. Protein sequence: CASKLDRGPHQPQHF.

J is TRBJ1-4 and V is TRBV24-1; 10 positions match TRBD1. The CDR3 spans 12 residues. Germline loops: CDR1 KGHDR, CDR2 SFDVKD. CDR3 nucleotide sequence: TGTGTCGACAGGGGGCGGAATGAAAAACTGTTTTTT. It codes for CVDRGRNEKLFF.

This clone appeared a few times. The DNA of the CDR3 is TGTGCCAGCAGCCAAGATGGGCGCGCCAATCAGCCCCAGCATTTT. Its protein product is CASSQDGRANQPQHF. The rearrangement uses TRBV3-1 (or the pseudogene TRBV3-2) and TRBJ1-5, with D hard to call. The ends were cut back, 0 bases at V and 3 bases at J, with 9 bases in the middle. CDR1 and CDR2 from the germline V gene are LGHDT and YNNKEL (reference sequence). CDR3 size: 15 residues.

This chain joins TRBV6-4 and TRBJ2-4; tentative D call: TRBD1 (6 bases). The CDR3 length is 18 residues. Trimming cost V 9 bases and J 0 bases, with 24 bases left between them. Per germline, CDR1 MRHNA and CDR2 SNTAGT. In nucleotides, the CDR3 is TGTGCCAGACATACACAGGGTCCATTGATCCTAGCCAAAAACATTCAGTACTTC. It is translated as CARHTQGPLILAKNIQYF.

The chain's CDR3 is CAISDPELAGGETQYF. CDR3 DNA: TGTGCCATCAGTGACCCGGAACTAGCGGGAGGAGAGACCCAGTACTTC. J is TRBJ2-5 and V is TRBV10-3; TRBD2 matches at 12 bases. The CDR3 is made up of 16 amino acids. Unmatched junction bases numbered 6, after V lost 3 bases and J lost 4 bases. Germline V CDR1 and CDR2: ENHRY, SYGVKD.

The chain links TRBV11-3 to TRBJ1-1, with no clear D. The ends were cut back, 3 bases at V and 0 bases at J, with 14 bases in the middle. This CDR3 comprises 16 residues. Germline V gene lookup returns CDR1 SGHNT and CDR2 YENEEA. Here the CDR3 DNA reads TGTGCCAGCAGCTTCAATGTAGGTAGCTTGAACACTGAAGCTTTCTTT. It encodes CASSFNVGSLNTEAFF.

The V call is TRBV27, the J call TRBJ2-1; TRBD2 is a possible D gene (5 bases). Germline V gives CDR1 MNHEY, CDR2 SMNVEV (reference sequence). The ends were cut back, 8 bases at V and 0 bases at J, with 8 bases in the middle. There are 13 residues in the CDR3. CDR3 sequence: CASWESSYNEQFF. The CDR3 coding sequence is TGTGCCAGCTGGGAGAGCTCCTACAATGAGCAGTTCTTC.

The chain carries TRBV18 and TRBJ1-2, with D hard to call. The CDR3 is 15 residues long. Trimming took off 3 bases at V and 3 bases at J, with 14 bases between the two ends. CDR1 and CDR2 (germline): KGHSH, LQKENI. The CDR3 DNA reads as TGTGCCAGCTCACCTGCTCCGGAAGGGTACTATGGCTACACCTTC. Encoded protein: CASSPAPEGYYGYTF.

This clone has only one observation. Other DNA sequences in this sample translate to the same CDR3. This chain joins TRBV18 and TRBJ2-5, with D possibly matching TRBD2 (6 bases). The CDR3 runs to 13 residues. Trimming pared 3 bases from V and 4 bases from J, leaving 9 bases between. Germline CDR1 and CDR2: KGHSH and LQKENI. CDR3 sequence: CASSPSGGETQYF. The CDR3 nucleotides are TGTGCCAGCTCACCGTCCGGGGGAGAGACCCAGTACTTC.

The chain couples TRBV2 to TRBJ2-2, with D uncertain. Trimming removed 3 bases at V and 7 bases at J, with 3 bases between. This CDR3 has 11 residues. Germline V gene data show CDR1 as SNHLY and CDR2 as FYNNEI. Here the CDR3 reads CASSDIGELFF. For the CDR3, the DNA is TGTGCCAGCAGTGACATCGGGGAGCTGTTTTTT.

DNA of the CDR3: TGTGCCAGCACCCTCCTTTCGACAGACACTGAAGCTTTCTTT. It specifies CASTLLSTDTEAFF. This rearrangement joins TRBV2 to TRBJ1-1; weak D call: TRBD1 (5 bases). CDR3 length: 14 amino acids. Per germline, CDR1 SNHLY and CDR2 FYNNEI. V was clipped by 7 bases and J by 3 bases, with 15 bases between them. The full variable domain, its missing parts supplied by reference TRBV2 and TRBJ1-1, is EPEVTQTPSHQVTQMGQEVILRCVPISNHLYFYWYRQILGQKVEFLVSFYNNEISEKSEIFDDQFSVERPDGSNFTLKIRSTKLEDSAMYFCASTLLSTDTEAFFGQGTRLTVV.

J is TRBJ1-5 and V is TRBV24-1, with 7 bases fitting TRBD1. The CDR3 consists of 16 residues. Per germline, CDR1 KGHDR and CDR2 SFDVKD. V lost 4 bases and J lost 1; bases outside the gene matches: 6. The CDR3 nucleotides read TGTGCCACCAGTGACCAAACAGGGGAGAGCAATCAGCCCCAGCATTTT. It encodes CATSDQTGESNQPQHF.